This is a list of T cell receptor beta chains from one sample in a study of CD8+CD57+ T cells in acquired aplastic anemia. MiXCR, run by TCRdb on the reads, gives a single entry per CDR3 protein. The data contain hundreds of thousands of distinct CDR3 sequences, roughly 50% of them singletons. The specimen was sorted CD4+, CD8+, or CD8+CD57+ T cells (not recorded which) from PBMCs. Source of these receptors: a human donor with aplastic anemia. The CDR3 runs from the conserved cysteine through the conserved F or W. The D gene is left open where the match is weak. Clone size is given for some rows only: seen once, a few or many times, or a class if the clone is expanded.

clone size | D gene | J gene | V gene | CDR3 protein | CDR3 DNA
many | . | TRBJ2-5 | TRBV7-8 | CASSLSGYQETQYF | TGTGCCAGCAGCTTATCAGGGTACCAAGAGACCCAGTACTTC
many | . | TRBJ2-3 | TRBV6-6 | CASSPKATGTQYF | TGTGCCAGCAGCCCGAAGGCCACCGGTACGCAGTATTTT
. | . | TRBJ2-3 | TRBV5-6 | CASSLGGVHLTRDTQYF | TGTGCCAGCAGCTTGGGGGGGGTACACCTCACTCGGGATACGCAGTATTTT
many | . | TRBJ1-2 | TRBV7-5 | CISVSEALGWAPFGLVDGYTF | .
. | TRBD1 | TRBJ2-7 | TRBV6-5 | CASSYSWTGTYEQYF | TGTGCCAGCAGTTACTCGTGGACAGGTACCTACGAGCAGTACTTC
. | . | TRBJ2-6 | TRBV19 | CASRRGAYVLTF | TGTGCCAGTAGACGAGGGGCCTACGTCCTGACTTTC
many | . | TRBJ2-1 | TRBV9 | CASSVSGTSSYNEQFF | TGTGCCAGCAGCGTTTCCGGGACTTCCTCCTACAATGAGCAGTTCTTC
few | TRBD1 | TRBJ1-6 | TRBV10-3 | CAISGTGTSPLHF | TGTGCCATCAGCGGGACAGGGACTTCACCCCTCCACTTT
. | TRBD2 | TRBJ2-5 | TRBV7-2 | CASSQRRGGQETQYF | TGTGCCAGCAGCCAACGGCGGGGGGGCCAAGAGACCCAGTACTTC
. | TRBD1 | TRBJ2-7 | TRBV19 | CASSRDRDYEQYF | TGTGCCAGTAGCCGGGACAGGGACTACGAGCAGTACTTC
. | . | TRBJ2-7 | TRBV15 | CATSRLPGAKAYEQYF | TGTGCCACCAGCAGACTTCCGGGGGCAAAAGCCTACGAGCAGTACTTC
. | . | TRBJ2-7 | TRBV29-1 | CSLLEEQYF | TGCAGCTTGCTGGAAGAGCAGTACTTC
many | . | TRBJ1-1 | TRBV5-1 | CASSLELVTEAFF | TGCGCCAGCAGCTTGGAACTGGTTACTGAAGCTTTCTTT
. | . | TRBJ1-2 | TRBV6-1 | CASTGPGQVGGGYTF | TGTGCCAGCACGGGGCCGGGACAAGTTGGAGGGGGCTACACCTTC
. | . | TRBJ2-5 | TRBV20-1 | CSANPRSGTLETQYF | TGCAGTGCAAACCCACGGTCCGGGACCTTAGAGACCCAGTACTTC
many | . | TRBJ2-5 | TRBV10-1 | CASSDSTETQYF | TGCGCCAGCAGTGACAGCACAGAGACCCAGTACTTC
many | . | TRBJ1-2 | TRBV30 | CAWSVTRDGYTF | TGTGCCTGGAGTGTCACCCGTGATGGCTACACCTTC
. | . | TRBJ2-7 | TRBV25-1 | CASQGTVPYEQYF | TGTGCCAGCCAAGGGACTGTTCCCTACGAGCAGTACTTC
many | . | TRBJ1-1 | TRBV5-6 | CASSLLALDGAFF | TGTGCCAGCAGCCTCTTGGCCCTTGACGGAGCTTTCTTT
. | . | TRBJ2-3 | TRBV5-1 | CASSQGSRGGATQYF | TGTGCCAGCAGCCAAGGGAGTAGGGGGGGAGCGACGCAGTATTTT
. | TRBD1 | TRBJ2-2 | TRBV28 | CASSRRGVGTGDTGELFF | TGTGCCAGCAGTAGAAGGGGGGTGGGGACAGGAGACACCGGGGAGCTGTTTTTT
. | TRBD1 | TRBJ2-7 | TRBV19 | CASSEDRGAAYEQYF | TGTGCCAGTAGTGAAGACAGGGGGGCAGCCTACGAGCAGTACTTC
. | TRBD2 | TRBJ2-3 | TRBV2 | CASSERLAGGNEQYF | TGTGCCAGCAGTGAAAGACTAGCGGGTGGCAATGAGCAGTATTTT
. | TRBD1 | TRBJ1-3 | TRBV5-1 | CASSLGIDSDREVNGNTVYF | TGCGCCAGCAGCTTGGGGATTGACTCGGACAGGGAAGTAAATGGAAACACCGTATATTTT
once | . | TRBJ1-1 | TRBV29-1 | CSVSPRMNTEAFF | TGCAGCGTTTCCCCCAGGATGAACACTGAAGCTTTCTTT
. | . | TRBJ1-6 | TRBV2 | CASSVGGGGYNSPLHF | TGTGCCAGCAGTGTGGGGGGGGGGGGGTATAATTCACCCCTCCACTTT
. | . | TRBJ1-2 | TRBV10-3 | CAISESLYYGYTF | TGTGCCATCAGTGAGTCCCTATACTATGGCTACACCTTC
many | . | TRBJ1-2 | TRBV5-1 | CASSWGGGNMNNYGYTF | TGCGCCAGCAGCTGGGGAGGGGGAAACATGAATAACTATGGCTACACCTTC
. | TRBD2 | TRBJ2-3 | TRBV13 | CASSPGSGGAGDTQYF | TGTGCCAGCAGTCCAGGTAGCGGGGGGGCCGGAGATACGCAGTATTTT
. | TRBD1 | TRBJ1-2 | TRBV19 | CASSTTGQGNGYTF | TGTGCCAGTAGTACAACGGGACAGGGAAACGGCTACACCTTC
once | TRBD1 | TRBJ2-5 | TRBV7-2 | CASSPGTGVWPQYF | TGTGCCAGCAGCCCCGGGACAGGGGTTTGGCCCCAGTACTTC
many | . | TRBJ2-7 | TRBV11-2 | CASSLGGKAFYEQYF | TGTGCCAGCAGCTTAGGGGGGAAGGCCTTCTACGAGCAGTACTTC
. | TRBD1 | TRBJ1-1 | TRBV9 | CASSARAAGGNTEAFF | TGTGCCAGCAGCGCACGAGCGGCAGGGGGAAACACTGAAGCTTTCTTT
many | . | TRBJ1-3 | TRBV7-6 | CASSPQGRSGNTIYF | TGTGCCAGCAGCCCGCAGGGCCGCTCTGGAAACACCATATATTTT
many | . | TRBJ2-5 | TRBV24-1 | CATSDFRQGLDETQYF | TGTGCCACCAGTGATTTTCGTCAGGGTTTAGATGAGACCCAGTACTTC
few | . | TRBJ1-2 | TRBV7-2 | CASSLREGGNYGYTF | TGTGCCAGCAGCTTACGGGAGGGAGGGAACTATGGCTACACCTTC